This is a list of T cell receptor beta chains from one sample in a study of T cell responses to AZD1222 COVID-19 vaccine. Assay used: immunoSEQ multiplex PCR; TCRdb lists only in-frame clones, some missing. The table records 130,000 or so clones, 70% to 90% of them present only once. Sequences were derived from peripheral blood, sampled on day 0 of AZD1222 vaccination. The receptors come from an adult in good health. CDR3s include the opening cysteine and the closing phenylalanine or tryptophan. Each record gives: CDR3 DNA, CDR3 protein, V gene, J gene, clone size, D gene. A D gene is named only where the DNA matches it firmly. Only some rows state a clone size, as once, few, many or a class for expanded clones.

TGTGCCAGCAGTTCCCCCGGCAGGGGGCGTACCGGGGAGCTGTTTTTT	CASSSPGRGRTGELFF	TRBV28	TRBJ2-2	once	TRBD1
TGTGCCAGCTCACCACCAACTAGCGGGATTGGGTACGAGCAGTACTTC	CASSPPTSGIGYEQYF	TRBV18	TRBJ2-7	-	TRBD2
TGCGCCAGCAGCCAAGTTGCCCCCCAGGTTGGGGGTCTCGCGTTCTTC	CASSQVAPQVGGLAFF	TRBV4-1	TRBJ2-1	-	-
TGTGCCAGCTCCCAGGGACAGGGGGCGACCTACGAGCAGTACTTC	CASSQGQGATYEQYF	TRBV18	TRBJ2-7	-	TRBD1
TGTGCCAGCAGCCGGGCTGGAGCGGGTCCCAGCGAGCAGTACTTC	CASSRAGAGPSEQYF	TRBV3-1/TRBV3-2	TRBJ2-7	-	-
TGTGCCAGCAGCTTAGTTAGTCTCACAGATACGCAGTATTTT	CASSLVSLTDTQYF	TRBV7-2	TRBJ2-3	-	-
TGTGCTAGTGGAAAGGGACAGGGGGCTTTTGAAGAGACCCAGTACTTC	CASGKGQGAFEETQYF	TRBV12-5	TRBJ2-5	-	TRBD1
TGTGCCAGCGGGGGACTAGGGGAAGGGGTAGGCACTGAAGCTTTCTTT	CASGGLGEGVGTEAFF	TRBV7-2	TRBJ1-1	-	-
TGTGCCAGCAGTGTCGACAGGAACTCCTACGAGCAGTACTTC	CASSVDRNSYEQYF	TRBV27	TRBJ2-7	few	-
TGTGCCAGCAGTTTATTAGGGGCAAGCTACGAGCAGTACTTC	CASSLLGASYEQYF	TRBV28	TRBJ2-7	-	-
TGTGCCAGCAGCCCTGACCTGAACACTGAAGCTTTCTTT	CASSPDLNTEAFF	TRBV5-6	TRBJ1-1	-	-
TGTGCCAGCGCGTGGGAGCGGGAGCAGTTCTTC	CASAWEREQFF	TRBV11-3	TRBJ2-1	-	-
TGTGCCAGCAGGACCCGGAATCGGGGCTATGGCTACACCTTC	CASRTRNRGYGYTF	TRBV5-6	TRBJ1-2	once	-
TGTGCCAGCAGTTATAATTGGGAGACAGGGGGCCCTGAAGCTTTCTTT	CASSYNWETGGPEAFF	TRBV6-5	TRBJ1-1	-	TRBD1
TGTGCCAGCAGCCTTAGCGGGAGCTACAATGAGCAGTTCTTC	CASSLSGSYNEQFF	TRBV6-5	TRBJ2-1	few	TRBD2
TGTGCCAGCAGTCCATTCGGGGGAGCCTACCTCAATACGCAGTATTTT	CASSPFGGAYLNTQYF	TRBV28	TRBJ2-3	-	-
TGTGCCAGCAGCTCCCCCAATCAGCCCCAGCATTTT	CASSSPNQPQHF	TRBV11-2	TRBJ1-5	-	-
TGTGCCAGCAGCCGGGGGGCTTACGAGCAGTACTTC	CASSRGAYEQYF	TRBV7-9	TRBJ2-7	once	-
TGTGCCAGCAGCCGTACATTCAACTCTGGGGCCAACGTCCTGACTTTC	CASSRTFNSGANVLTF	TRBV5-5	TRBJ2-6	few	-
TGTGCCAGTAGTATCATACAGGGAGGGAGCACTGAAGCTTTCTTT	CASSIIQGGSTEAFF	TRBV19	TRBJ1-1	-	-
TGTGCCAGCAGTTTCCCTACCTTTGGTGAGCAGTTCTTC	CASSFPTFGEQFF	TRBV6-2/TRBV6-3	TRBJ2-1	few	-
TGTGCCAGCAGCGCCCATAGCGGGGGCTACAATGAGCAGTTCTTC	CASSAHSGGYNEQFF	TRBV11-2	TRBJ2-1	-	TRBD2
TGTGCCAGCAGCGCCTACGGGGGGTCGGGGTACGAGCAGTACTTC	CASSAYGGSGYEQYF	TRBV7-2	TRBJ2-7	-	TRBD2
TGTGCCAGCAGCCGGACTAGCGGGAGCTACGAGCAGTACTTC	CASSRTSGSYEQYF	TRBV7-9	TRBJ2-7	-	TRBD2
TGTGCCAGCAGGGGGAGGGGGGTTAGCAATCAGCCCCAGCATTTT	CASRGRGVSNQPQHF	TRBV27	TRBJ1-5	few	-
TGTGCTAGTGGTTTCCACCGGGATCCTTACGAGCAGTACTTC	CASGFHRDPYEQYF	TRBV12-5	TRBJ2-7	-	-
TGTGCCAGCAGCTTGGCCACCACAGATACGCAGTATTTT	CASSLATTDTQYF	TRBV5-4	TRBJ2-3	-	-
TGCAGTGCCCCGACTGAAGAGACCCAGTACTTC	CSAPTEETQYF	TRBV20-1	TRBJ2-5	-	-
TGTGCCAGCACAGCCGGACAGGGATTGGGGACTGAAGCTTTCTTT	CASTAGQGLGTEAFF	TRBV19	TRBJ1-1	once	TRBD1
TGTGCCAGCAGTTTGCGAAGAGGACCTAACTATGGCTACACCTTC	CASSLRRGPNYGYTF	TRBV27	TRBJ1-2	-	-
TGTGCCAGCTCACCACCCAAACGACAGGGCTACAATGAGCAGTTCTTC	CASSPPKRQGYNEQFF	TRBV18	TRBJ2-1	-	TRBD1
TGTGCCAGCTCACCTTTAGCGGGGGGGCTCTACAATGAGCAGTTCTTC	CASSPLAGGLYNEQFF	TRBV18	TRBJ2-1	few	TRBD2
TGCGCCAGCAGCCTGACAGGGGGAGGTTTCGAGCAGTACTTC	CASSLTGGGFEQYF	TRBV5-1	TRBJ2-7	-	TRBD1
TGTGCCAGCAGTTCAGTGGGCACTGAAGCTTTCTTT	CASSSVGTEAFF	TRBV12-3/TRBV12-4	TRBJ1-1	-	-
TGTGCCAGCAGCTTCGGGACTAGCGGGAGGGAAGAGCAGTACTTC	CASSFGTSGREEQYF	TRBV7-2	TRBJ2-7	few	TRBD2
TGTGCCAGCAGCTTATGGTACTCTGGAAACACCATATATTTT	CASSLWYSGNTIYF	TRBV7-2	TRBJ1-3	-	-
TGTGCCAGCAGCTCGACCAAAGCGGGGGGTTCCTACAATGAGCAGTTCTTC	CASSSTKAGGSYNEQFF	TRBV5-4	TRBJ2-1	-	TRBD2
TGTGCCGTTAAAGACAGGGCGAATTCACCCCTCCACTTT	CAVKDRANSPLHF	TRBV12-3/TRBV12-4	TRBJ1-6	-	TRBD1
TGCGCCAGCAGTGAGTCGACGGAGACTGAAGCTTTCTTT	CASSESTETEAFF	TRBV10-2	TRBJ1-1	-	-
TGTGCCAGCAGCCAACCTTCCCCAGACAGGTTTTTCCACGAGCAGTACTTC	CASSQPSPDRFFHEQYF	TRBV3-1/TRBV3-2	TRBJ2-7	few	-
TGCGCCAGCGCCTACGACAGGGAGGGTGGCTACACCTTC	CASAYDREGGYTF	TRBV5-1	TRBJ1-2	once	TRBD1
TGTGCCAGCAGCCCGACAGTCTACGAGCAGTACTTC	CASSPTVYEQYF	TRBV11-2	TRBJ2-7	-	-
TGTGCCAGCAGCTCAGGGTCGTTCTTAGCCAAAAACATTCAGTACTTC	CASSSGSFLAKNIQYF	TRBV7-9	TRBJ2-4	-	-
TGTGCCAGCAGCTTATCCACCGAATCCTACGAGCAGTACTTC	CASSLSTESYEQYF	TRBV7-9	TRBJ2-7	-	-
TGTGCCAGCAGACCACAGGGATGGGGAGGGGCCCAGCATTTT	CASRPQGWGGAQHF	TRBV6-5	TRBJ1-5	-	-
TGTGCCAGCAGCCGGGAGACGCAGTATTTT	CASSRETQYF	TRBV11-3	TRBJ2-3	once	-
TGTGCCACCGGGGGGGCCACGGGCAAAAACATTCAGTACTTC	CATGGATGKNIQYF	TRBV19	TRBJ2-4	-	TRBD2
TGTGCCAGCAGCTTGTATAATGAAAAACTGTTTTTT	CASSLYNEKLFF	TRBV12-3/TRBV12-4	TRBJ1-4	-	-
TGCAGTGCTAGTAACCCAGGGGCTAGTGGGAACACTGAAGCTTTCTTT	CSASNPGASGNTEAFF	TRBV20-1	TRBJ1-1	few	-
TGTGCCAGCAGTCCGGGACAGGGGGTCGGTGGCTACACCTTC	CASSPGQGVGGYTF	TRBV28	TRBJ1-2	-	TRBD1
TGTGCCAGCTCACCGGACACCGGGGAGCTGTTTTTT	CASSPDTGELFF	TRBV18	TRBJ2-2	-	-
TGTGCCAGCTTTTCGGGGGGAAACACCATATATTTT	CASFSGGNTIYF	TRBV27	TRBJ1-3	-	-